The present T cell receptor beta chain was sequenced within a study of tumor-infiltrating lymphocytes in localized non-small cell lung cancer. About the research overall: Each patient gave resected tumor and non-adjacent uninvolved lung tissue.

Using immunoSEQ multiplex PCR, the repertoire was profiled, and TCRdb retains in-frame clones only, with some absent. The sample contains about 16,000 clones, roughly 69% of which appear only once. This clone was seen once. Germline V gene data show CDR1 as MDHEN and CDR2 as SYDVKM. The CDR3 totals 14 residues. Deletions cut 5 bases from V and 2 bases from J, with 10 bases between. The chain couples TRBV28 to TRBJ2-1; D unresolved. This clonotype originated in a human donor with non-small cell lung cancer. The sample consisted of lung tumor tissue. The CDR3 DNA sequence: TGTGCCAGCAGTCCCCAGACGACCTACAATGAGCAGTTCTTC. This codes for CASSPQTTYNEQFF.